This entry lists 20 T cell receptor beta chains sequenced from one sample in a study of blood T cells in healthy people across ages. Next came a second PCR, run for about 6 to 11 cycles, which used a sample-barcoded 5' primer along with a J-beta primer mix. TCRdb re-called the 5' RACE reads through MiXCR, storing one row per CDR3 protein. The repertoire holds 1.5 million to 2 million distinct CDR3 sequences, roughly 43% seen once, with under 25% in the top ten. The sample was blood. Receptor source: a human donor in good health.

This clonotype was recorded a few times. The rearrangement joins TRBV5-1 to TRBJ2-6; 12 nucleotides align to TRBD1. With 4 bases clipped from V and 3 bases from J, the junction kept 8 bases outside the gene matches. Per germline, CDR1 SGHRS and CDR2 YFSETQ. The CDR3 is made up of 18 amino acids. The CDR3 nucleotides are TGCGCCAGCAGCCCTTCGGGACAGGGGGCTTATGGGGCCAACGTCCTGACTTTC. As protein: CASSPSGQGAYGANVLTF.

There are a few counts of this clonotype. The chain recombines TRBV7-2 with TRBJ1-4; 8 bases fit TRBD1. The CDR3 runs to 15 residues. From germline, CDR1 is SGHTA and CDR2 FQGNSA. V lost 4 bases, J lost 10 bases, and 11 bases stayed unmatched. The CDR3 is CASSSGTGFNGKLFF. The CDR3 DNA is TGTGCCAGCAGCTCGGGGACAGGTTTTAACGGAAAACTGTTTTTT.

In its sample, this clonotype was seen a few times. This chain links TRBV28 with TRBJ1-2, with a possible D match to TRBD1 (5 bases). V lost 3 bases, J lost 4 bases, and 12 bases lay in between. CDR1 MDHEN and CDR2 SYDVKM come from the germline V gene. The CDR3 extends over 14 amino acids. The CDR3 DNA follows: TGTGCCAGCAGTTTGGGGGAGGTCAGCTATGGCTACACCTTC. Protein product: CASSLGEVSYGYTF.

V usage is TRBV12-3 or TRBV12-4 and J usage is TRBJ2-1; D might be TRBD1 (5 bases). The V end was cut by 1 base, the J end by 6 bases, with 13 bases between. The length of the CDR3 is 15 residues. The chain's CDR3 is CASSLGQGILNEQFF. CDR3 nucleotide sequence: TGTGCCAGCAGTTTAGGGCAGGGTATTCTCAATGAGCAGTTCTTC.

This chain joins TRBV3-1 and TRBJ2-1; D tentatively reads TRBD1 or TRBD2 (7 bases each). Germline lookup yields CDR1 LGHDT and CDR2 YNNKEL (reference sequence). The CDR3 has 13 residues. The ends were cut back, 7 bases at V and 12 bases at J, with 19 bases in the middle. The CDR3 loop reads CASNLDPRGGQFF. The DNA of the CDR3 is TGTGCCAGCAACCTCGACCCCAGGGGGGGGCAGTTCTTC.

This clonotype has at least ten counts. The gene calls are TRBV12-3 or TRBV12-4 and TRBJ2-1, with D perhaps matching TRBD2 (6 bases). V gave up 2 bases and J gave up 3 bases, with 11 bases separating them. The CDR3 contains 15 residues. The DNA for the CDR3 is TGTGCCAGCAGTTTACAGCGGGCGGACTACAATGAGCAGTTCTTC. As protein: CASSLQRADYNEQFF.

V and J are TRBV20-1 and TRBJ1-4; TRBD1 aligns across 9 bases. Germline trimming cut 6 bases from V and 7 bases from J; bases unmatched to any gene: 9. CDR1 and CDR2 (germline): DFQATT, SNEGSKA (reference sequence). CDR3 length: 14 amino acids. In DNA form, the CDR3 reads TGCAGTGCCAGGGGGGACAGGGAAGGTGAAAAACTGTTTTTT. It encodes CSARGDREGEKLFF.

This chain links TRBV7-6 with TRBJ2-6, with D perhaps being TRBD1 or TRBD2 (5 bases each). This CDR3 is 18 amino acids long. Trimming removed 5 bases from V and 4 bases from J, with 21 bases in between. In germline, CDR1 is SGHVS, CDR2 FNYEAQ. The CDR3 sequence: CASSPKAGTTFGANVLTF. The DNA of the CDR3 is TGTGCCAGCAGCCCGAAAGCCGGGACGACGTTCGGGGCCAACGTCCTGACTTTC.

This chain uses TRBV6-2 or TRBV6-3 with TRBJ1-5; D ambiguous. Trimming pared 8 bases from V and 4 bases from J, leaving 12 bases between. The CDR3 length is 13 residues. Germline CDR1 MNHEY, CDR2 SVGEGT. The CDR3 here is CASATESNQPQHF. CDR3 DNA sequence: TGTGCCAGCGCAACGGAATCGAATCAGCCCCAGCATTTT.

The chain has TRBV7-8 and TRBJ2-3, with TRBD2 matching 9 bases. The CDR3 is 22 amino acids. V was clipped by 1 base and J by 1 base; unmatched bases: 21. Germline CDR1 reads SGHVS; CDR2 reads FQNEAQ. In DNA, the CDR3 is TGTGCCAGCAGCTTAGGGGGGCGGGTAGCGGCGGGGGGGCCGGTTGGCACAGATACGCAGTATTTT. Translating it yields CASSLGGRVAAGGPVGTDTQYF.

The rearrangement links TRBV7-2 to TRBJ2-5, with D possibly being TRBD2 (6 bases). The J call could be wrong; TRBJ2-7 is a better fit for the DNA end. The CDR3 totals 15 residues. Germline V lookup: CDR1 SGHTA, CDR2 FQGNSA. The CDR3 coding sequence is TGTACCAGCAGCCTTTTTATTGGGGGGAACTACGAGCAGTACTTC. This translates into CTSSLFIGGNYEQYF.

The gene calls are TRBV20-1 and TRBJ1-1; tentatively, D is TRBD1 (5 bases). The CDR3 covers 14 residues. The V end lost 6 bases, the J end lost 6 bases, and 20 bases lay between the germline ends. Germline V gene data show CDR1 as DFQATT and CDR2 as SNEGSKA (reference sequence). The CDR3 region is CSARSGTGTPEAFF. CDR3 nucleotide sequence: TGCAGTGCCAGATCCGGGACGGGCACACCTGAAGCTTTCTTT.

This clonotype was seen more than once but under ten times. CDR3 DNA sequence: TGCGCCAGCAGCTTAGTCAGCCTGAATAATGAGCAGTTCTTC. Translation gives CASSLVSLNNEQFF. The chain links TRBV5-1 to TRBJ2-1; D remains ambiguous. Germline CDR1 is SGHRS and CDR2 is YFSETQ. The CDR3 totals 14 residues. Deletions cut 2 bases from V and 7 bases from J, with 13 bases between.

The chain links TRBV6-4 to TRBJ1-2, with 9 bases aligning to TRBD1. V trimming: 5 bases; J trimming: 3 bases; junction bases outside the gene matches: 7. CDR1 and CDR2 (germline): MRHNA, SNTAGT. The CDR3 totals 15 residues. The CDR3 region is CASSPRTGVHYGYTF. The CDR3 DNA follows: TGTGCCAGCAGTCCACGGACAGGGGTTCACTATGGCTACACCTTC.

CDR3 sequence: CSARQRAPRRYEQFF. CDR3 DNA: TGCAGTGCTAGACAGAGGGCCCCCCGGCGCTATGAGCAGTTCTTC. The chain links TRBV20-1 to TRBJ2-1; perhaps TRBD2 as D (5 bases). The CDR3 contains 15 residues. The germline V and J ends were trimmed by 2 bases and 8 bases, with 19 bases remaining between them. Germline CDR1 reads DFQATT; CDR2 reads SNEGSKA (reference sequence).

This clonotype has more than one count but fewer than ten. This chain connects TRBV7-9 to TRBJ1-2, with D uncertain. V lost 2 bases and J lost 10, with 11 bases in between. The CDR3 loop spans 12 amino acids. CDR1 and CDR2 from the germline V gene are SEHNR and FQNEAQ (reference sequence). CDR3 in amino acids: CASSLLDDTYTF. The CDR3 DNA reads as TGTGCCAGCAGCTTACTCGACGATACCTACACCTTC. Full variable domain (rest looked up from reference TRBV7-9 and TRBJ1-2): DTGVSQNPRHKITKRGQNVTFRCDPISEHNRLYWYRQTLGQGPEFLTYFQNEAQLEKSRLLSDRFSAERPKGSFSTLEIQRTEQGDSAMYLCASSLLDDTYTFGSGTRLTVV.

As for this clonotype: Since a much larger clone is just one base distant, this may be a read error. This chain uses TRBV20-1 with TRBJ2-5; D is possibly TRBD2 (6 bases). Per germline, CDR1 DFQATT and CDR2 SNEGSKA (reference sequence). The CDR3 spans 12 residues. The CDR3 here is CRAAGLGETQYF. As DNA, the CDR3 is TGCAGGGCCGCGGGGTTAGGGGAGACCCAGTACTTC.

With regard to this clonotype: A much larger clone lies a single base off, so this may be a read error. This chain links TRBV12-3 or TRBV12-4 with TRBJ2-7, with TRBD1 as a possible D gene (6 bases). The CDR3 runs 14 residues. The germline V and J ends were trimmed by 3 bases and 3 bases, with 12 bases remaining between them. CDR3 sequence reads: CASSLGDTYYEQYF. As DNA, the CDR3 is TGTGCCAGCAGTTTGGGGGACACCTACTACGAGCAGTACTTC.

In its sample, this clonotype was seen a few times. CDR3 residues: CSADRDSSYEQYF. CDR3 nucleotide sequence: TGCAGTGCGGACCGGGACAGCTCCTACGAGCAGTACTTC. V and J are TRBV20-1 and TRBJ2-7; 7 bases match TRBD1. CDR3 length: 13 amino acids. Germline V gene data show CDR1 as DFQATT and CDR2 as SNEGSKA (reference sequence). With 6 bases clipped from V and 0 bases from J, the junction kept 5 bases outside the gene matches.

The count of this clonotype is one. The chain is built from TRBV10-3 and TRBJ2-1; D might be TRBD1 or TRBD2, each matching 5 bases. Trimming cost V 4 bases and J 7 bases, with 23 bases left between them. Germline V gene sequence: CDR1 ENHRY, CDR2 SYGVKD. The CDR3 has 17 amino acids. The CDR3 region has the DNA TGTGCCATCAGTGGAGGCCCCCTCGGGACGGCTGGGAATGAGCAGTTCTTC. Protein sequence: CAISGGPLGTAGNEQFF.